What follows describes a single TCR beta chain. Its antigen is not known. The sample belongs to a study of OX40 agonist ivuxolimab in advanced cancers. Study-wide results and limits: Average numbers of expanded clones were greater in CD8+ T cells than in CD4+.

Germline CDR1 is MNHNS and CDR2 is SASEGT. The CDR3 consists of 10 residues. V was cut by 8 bases and J by 8 bases, with 8 bases left in between. Measured with immunoSEQ multiplex PCR; TCRdb has only the in-frame clones, and not every one. Among under 95,000 clones, 86% were seen once, and the ten largest hold less than 8%. The chain has TRBV6-1 and TRBJ2-3; D unclear. The sample here was CD4+ or CD8+ T cells sorted from blood, taken in a trial of the OX40 agonist ivuxolimab. The origin of this receptor is an adult with an advanced solid tumor such as melanoma, head and neck, liver or kidney cancer. CDR3 residues: CASRGGTQYF. As DNA, the CDR3 is TGTGCCAGCCGCGGTGGTACGCAGTATTTT.